Shown below are 24 T cell receptor beta chains from a single sample sequenced in a study of T cells in Graves' hyperthyroidism and ophthalmopathy. The TCR beta CDR3 regions underwent amplification using RNA transcripts as the source. Using the HTBI primer set, a first-round RT-PCR was run on the TCR CDR3. TCRdb processed the multiplex PCR reads anew with MiXCR; each CDR3 protein has one entry. The data contain a few hundred thousand distinct CDR3 sequences, about 14% of them singletons. Sequencing input: blood. Receptor source: a man aged 30 to 39 with Graves' hyperthyroidism that later progressed to Graves' ophthalmopathy.

This clonotype was detected ten times or more. One end of the junction fails to match germline, which may point to a read error. J is TRBJ1-1 and V is TRBV4-1; D uncertain. The CDR3 totals 13 residues. Germline loops: CDR1 MGHRA, CDR2 YSYEKL. The CDR3 DNA reads TGTGCCAGCAGTTACGACGGAAACACTGAAGCTTTCTTT. Amino acid sequence: CASSYDGNTEAFF.

This clonotype was recorded at least ten times. The chain recombines TRBV11-2 with TRBJ1-5; 7 positions agree with TRBD1. There are 17 residues in the CDR3. CDR1 is SGHAT and CDR2 is FQNNGV in the germline V gene. Trimming removed 5 bases from V and 3 bases from J; junction bases left unmatched: 13. Here the CDR3 reads CASSGRGAGGSNQPQHF. The DNA for the CDR3 is TGTGCCAGCAGCGGTCGCGGGGCAGGGGGTTCCAATCAGCCCCAGCATTTT. Full variable domain (rest looked up from reference TRBV11-2 and TRBJ1-5): EAGVAQSPRYKIIEKRQSVAFWCNPISGHATLYWYQQILGQGPKLLIQFQNNGVVDDSQLPKDRFSAERLKGVDSTLKIQPAKLEDSAVYLCASSGRGAGGSNQPQHFGDGTRLSIL.

This clonotype was counted ten times or more. J is TRBJ1-1 and V is TRBV9; no clear D. The V and J ends lost 1 base and 0 bases respectively, with 13 bases between them. The CDR3 runs 16 residues. Germline CDR1 is SGDLS and CDR2 is YYNGEE. The CDR3 DNA follows: TGTGCCAGCAGCGTAAGGGCCCAGGCCCTGAACACTGAAGCTTTCTTT. Translated, it gives CASSVRAQALNTEAFF.

This clonotype was observed a handful of times. The chain is built from TRBV7-3 and TRBJ2-7; D unresolved. CDR1 and CDR2 from the germline V gene are SGHTA and FQGTGA. Trimming took off 5 bases at V and 7 bases at J, with 9 bases between the two ends. This CDR3 is built from 11 residues. The CDR3 is CASSHFMEQYF. The CDR3 DNA sequence: TGTGCCAGCAGCCACTTCATGGAGCAGTACTTC.

This clonotype was counted at least ten times. The genes are TRBV20-1 and TRBJ1-4; maybe TRBD1 (5 bases). CDR3 length: 14 amino acids. Trimming cost V 0 bases and J 7 bases, with 12 bases left between them. CDR1 is DFQATT, CDR2 SNEGSKA, per germline (reference sequence). CDR3 nucleotide sequence: TGCAGTGCTAGAGATCCCGGTGGGGCTGAAAAACTGTTTTTT. This translates into CSARDPGGAEKLFF.

The chain employs TRBV6-1 and TRBJ2-1; TRBD2 matches 9 bases. CDR3 length: 16 residues. Germline CDR1 is MNHNS and CDR2 is SASEGT. The V segment lost 4 bases and the J segment 2 bases; nucleotides outside the gene matches: 6. CDR3 protein: CASSAEPSGTYNEQFF. In DNA, the CDR3 is TGTGCCAGCAGTGCTGAGCCTAGCGGGACCTACAATGAGCAGTTCTTC.

This clonotype was seen many times. The chain combines TRBV14 with TRBJ2-3; D assignment may be TRBD1 or TRBD2 (5 bases each). The CDR3 contains 16 residues. Germline V gene data show CDR1 as SGHDN and CDR2 as FVKESK. Trimming removed 1 base at V and 0 bases at J, with 11 bases between. The CDR3 DNA is TGTGCCAGCAGCCAAGTGAGGGGATCTAGCACAGATACGCAGTATTTT. Translated, it gives CASSQVRGSSTDTQYF.

This clonotype has a count of ten or more. The chain combines TRBV6-1 with TRBJ1-1, with D possibly TRBD1 on 5 matching bases. Germline-derived CDR1 and CDR2 are MNHNS and SASEGT. Trimming removed 6 bases from V and 1 base from J, with 9 bases in between. The CDR3 runs 13 residues. The CDR3 loop is CASSPQGNTEAFF. CDR3 sequence (DNA): TGTGCCAGCAGCCCTCAGGGGAACACTGAAGCTTTCTTT.

The chain has TRBV15 and TRBJ1-1, with 7 bases that match TRBD1. V was pared by 5 bases and J by 6 bases, with 9 bases of the junction left unmatched. Germline V gives CDR1 LNHNV, CDR2 YYDKDF (reference sequence). The CDR3 length is 14 residues. CDR3 residues: CATSAKRQGPEAFF. The CDR3 nucleotides read TGTGCCACCAGCGCCAAGCGACAGGGTCCTGAAGCTTTCTTT.

This clonotype was seen only a few times. The rearrangement uses TRBV5-1 and TRBJ2-2; weak D call: TRBD2 (5 bases). V was shortened by 2 bases and J by 3 bases, with 14 bases between the two germline ends. The CDR3 loop spans 16 amino acids. Germline values: CDR1 SGHRS, CDR2 YFSETQ. The CDR3 protein is CASSFSGIGDTGELFF. DNA for the CDR3: TGCGCCAGCAGCTTCTCGGGAATTGGGGACACCGGGGAGCTGTTTTTT.

The chain couples TRBV3-1 to TRBJ2-7; D is possibly TRBD2 (6 bases). The V gene lost 2 bases and the J gene lost 5 bases, with 16 bases spanning the gap. Looked up from germline, CDR1 is LGHDT and CDR2 is YNNKEL (reference sequence). CDR3 length: 15 amino acids. The CDR3 here is CASSQTGHRGNEQYF. The CDR3 DNA is TGTGCCAGCAGCCAAACTGGACACCGCGGGAACGAGCAGTACTTC.

With regard to this clonotype: A clone one base away is much larger, so this may be a read error. The V gene is TRBV20-1, the J gene TRBJ2-5; D is ambiguous. Germline V CDR1 and CDR2: DFQATT, SNEGSKA (reference sequence). The CDR3 contains 14 residues. The CDR3 DNA reads as TGCAGTGCTACCCCCGGCTTGGGGAAAGAGATCCAGTACTTC. Its translation is CSATPGLGKEIQYF.

This clonotype showed up many times. The chain couples TRBV27 to TRBJ2-1; 9 nucleotides line up with TRBD2. CDR1 is MNHEY and CDR2 is SMNVEV in the germline V gene (reference sequence). The CDR3 is 14 residues long. V lost 7 bases, J lost 4 bases, and 5 bases stayed unmatched. This CDR3 is CASTPSGAYNEQFF. The CDR3 DNA reads as TGTGCCAGCACCCCTAGCGGGGCTTACAATGAGCAGTTCTTC.

This chain links TRBV9 with TRBJ2-1, with D uncertain. Trimming pared 2 bases from V and 5 bases from J, leaving 8 bases between. The CDR3 length is 13 residues. Germline lookup yields CDR1 SGDLS and CDR2 YYNGEE. CDR3 nucleotide sequence: TGTGCCAGCAGCGTGGACCCGGACAATGAGCAGTTCTTC. This gives the protein CASSVDPDNEQFF.

The table lists this clonotype with many counts. The chain recombines TRBV5-1 with TRBJ1-1; maybe TRBD1 (5 bases). Between the trimmed V and J ends, which lost 3 bases and 1 base, there was a span of 10 bases. The V gene's germline CDR1 is SGHRS and CDR2 YFSETQ. This CDR3 is built from 14 residues. CDR3 coding DNA: TGCGCCAGCAGCTCGAGACAGAGGAACACTGAAGCTTTCTTT. It translates to CASSSRQRNTEAFF.

The CDR3 loop reads CASTGRTYGETQYF. The CDR3 DNA reads TGTGCCAGCACCGGTAGGACCTATGGAGAGACCCAGTACTTC. The chain recombines TRBV12-3 or TRBV12-4 with TRBJ2-5; D is unresolved. CDR3 length equals 14 residues. With 7 bases removed from V and 4 bases from J, the gap between germline ends came to 16 bases.

The V gene is TRBV6-4, the J gene TRBJ2-1; a possible D gene is TRBD1 (6 bases). Germline V gene sequence: CDR1 MRHNA, CDR2 SNTAGT. V was clipped by 0 bases and J by 4 bases, with 13 bases between them. This CDR3 is 16 amino acids long. The CDR3 here is CASSDSMAGEYNEQFF. CDR3 nucleotides: TGTGCCAGCAGTGACTCAATGGCAGGGGAGTACAATGAGCAGTTCTTC.

This clonotype was picked up a small number of times. This rearrangement joins TRBV10-2 to TRBJ2-7, with D hard to call. Deletions cut 2 bases from V and 0 bases from J, with 5 bases between. The length of the CDR3 is 13 residues. Germline V gene data show CDR1 as WSHSY and CDR2 as SAAADI. This CDR3 reads CASSEMDSYEQYF. The CDR3 bases are TGCGCCAGCAGTGAGATGGACTCCTACGAGCAGTACTTC.

This clonotype was recorded at least ten times. V and J are TRBV28 and TRBJ1-5; 7 nucleotides match TRBD1. Looked up from germline, CDR1 is MDHEN and CDR2 is SYDVKM. The V segment lost 3 bases and the J segment 1 base; nucleotides outside the gene matches: 3. The length of the CDR3 is 15 residues. CDR3 sequence reads: CASSFSGGSNQPQHF. DNA for the CDR3: TGTGCCAGCAGTTTCTCAGGGGGAAGCAATCAGCCCCAGCATTTT.

This clonotype was detected many times. This CDR3 reads CATSRDGLGGKDQPQHF. CDR3 sequence (DNA): TGTGCCACCAGCAGAGATGGGCTAGGCGGGAAGGATCAGCCCCAGCATTTT. This chain uses TRBV15 with TRBJ1-5; D is unresolved. The CDR3 spans 17 residues. V shed 0 bases and J shed 5 bases, with 17 bases lying between them. Germline V gives CDR1 LNHNV, CDR2 YYDKDF (reference sequence).

This clonotype showed up many times. The chain recombines TRBV12-3 or TRBV12-4 with TRBJ1-5; D is perhaps TRBD1 (5 bases). The CDR3 runs to 14 residues. V lost 3 bases and J lost 7, with 13 bases in between. CDR3 nucleotides: TGTGCCAGCAGTTTGAGGAGGGGTAGACAGCCCCAGCATTTT. As protein: CASSLRRGRQPQHF.

The genes are TRBV5-1 and TRBJ2-5; possibly TRBD1 or TRBD2 for D (6 bases each). The CDR3 loop spans 15 amino acids. The V and J ends lost 1 base and 2 bases respectively, with 12 bases between them. Per the germline V gene, CDR1 is SGHRS and CDR2 is YFSETQ. This chain's CDR3 is CASSLSLGGQETQYF. CDR3 DNA: TGCGCCAGCAGCTTGAGTCTAGGGGGGCAAGAGACCCAGTACTTC.

This clonotype showed up just a few times. The J gene is TRBJ2-7, the V gene TRBV7-2; 7 bases are a match to TRBD1. The CDR3 has 14 amino acids. Per germline, CDR1 SGHTA and CDR2 FQGNSA. J gave up 1 base and V 4 bases, and 4 bases lay outside the gene matches. The CDR3 loop reads CASSSGQRSYEQYF. In DNA form, the CDR3 reads TGTGCCAGCAGCTCGGGACAGAGGTCCTACGAGCAGTACTTC.

This clonotype was recorded many times. The V call is TRBV6-1, the J call TRBJ1-5; TRBD1 agrees at 8 bases. The CDR3 is 15 residues long. Germline V lookup: CDR1 MNHNS, CDR2 SASEGT. V lost 7 bases and J lost 3; bases outside the gene matches: 8. CDR3 sequence reads: CASTGGTGLNQPQHF. The CDR3 region has the DNA TGTGCCAGCACCGGCGGGACAGGACTCAATCAGCCCCAGCATTTT.